Presented here are 24 T cell receptor beta chains from one specimen sequenced in a study of PD-1 blockade in mismatch repair-deficient tumors. TCRdb keeps only in-frame clones here, not all; method: immunoSEQ multiplex PCR. The sample consists of about 20,000 clones, almost 85% of them appearing once. The source material was peripheral blood, sampled 2 weeks after starting pembrolizumab. These receptor sequences come from an adult with mismatch repair-deficient cancer.

The gene calls are TRBV2 and TRBJ2-1; D is unclear. This CDR3 contains 12 residues. Trimming left V 4 bases short and J 9 bases short, with 10 bases between. Germline CDR1 and CDR2: SNHLY and FYNNEI. The CDR3 reads CASSVGNGEQFF. The CDR3, as DNA: TGTGCCAGCAGTGTGGGCAATGGTGAGCAGTTCTTC.

The V and J genes are TRBV11-2 and TRBJ2-2; 8 nucleotides agree with TRBD2. This CDR3 comprises 17 residues. V trimming: 0 bases; J trimming: 7 bases; junction bases outside the gene matches: 10. Germline values: CDR1 SGHAT, CDR2 FQNNGV. CDR3 nucleotide sequence: TGTGCCAGCAGCTTAGATCTAATTAGCGGGAAAATCGGGGAGCTGTTTTTT. It specifies CASSLDLISGKIGELFF.

The chain combines TRBV28 with TRBJ1-2; 10 nucleotides line up with TRBD1. From germline, CDR1 is MDHEN and CDR2 SYDVKM. V trimming: 4 bases; J trimming: 7 bases; junction bases outside the gene matches: 6. This CDR3 comprises 14 residues. The CDR3 spells CASSYGQGVAGYTF. In DNA, the CDR3 is TGTGCCAGCAGTTATGGACAGGGGGTAGCTGGCTACACCTTC.

The V and J genes are TRBV7-8 and TRBJ2-2; TRBD2 matches 15 bases. CDR1 is SGHVS, CDR2 FQNEAQ, per germline. J lost 6 bases, V lost 4 bases, and 3 bases had no gene match. The CDR3 sequence is 16 residues long. The CDR3 sequence: CASSWGLAGGAGELFF. CDR3 bases: TGTGCCAGCAGCTGGGGACTAGCGGGAGGCGCCGGGGAGCTGTTTTTT.

The chain uses TRBV5-1 and TRBJ2-5; D perhaps matches TRBD1 (6 bases). Per germline, CDR1 SGHRS and CDR2 YFSETQ. The CDR3 is made up of 15 amino acids. V lost 4 bases to trimming and J lost 0 bases, with 13 bases between them. In DNA, the CDR3 is TGCGCCAGCAGCCAGGACAGCCGGTACCAAGAGACCCAGTACTTC. It translates to CASSQDSRYQETQYF.

The chain joins TRBV7-9 to TRBJ2-7; D possibly corresponds to TRBD1 (6 bases). Germline CDR1 reads SEHNR; CDR2 reads FQNEAQ (reference sequence). The CDR3 is 15 amino acids. Trimming took 0 bases from V and 2 from J, leaving 11 bases between them. This CDR3 reads CASSLAGSGAYEQYF. In DNA form, the CDR3 reads TGTGCCAGCAGCTTAGCAGGGTCAGGGGCCTACGAGCAGTACTTC.

The V call is TRBV20-1, the J call TRBJ2-7; D gene unclear. CDR3 length: 11 residues. The V gene lost 6 bases and the J gene lost 3 bases, with 9 bases spanning the gap. Germline lookup yields CDR1 DFQATT and CDR2 SNEGSKA (reference sequence). Here the CDR3 DNA reads TGCAGTGCCAGTACCCACTACGAGCAGTACTTC. Amino acid sequence: CSASTHYEQYF.

This clone was observed a handful of times. V usage is TRBV11-2 and J usage is TRBJ2-7; weak D call: TRBD1 (5 bases). Germline loops: CDR1 SGHAT, CDR2 FQNNGV. The CDR3 contains 13 residues. The germline V and J ends were trimmed by 1 base and 3 bases, with 7 bases remaining between them. CDR3 DNA: TGTGCCAGCAGCTTAGGTAGGGGCTACGAGCAGTACTTC. Its protein is CASSLGRGYEQYF.

This clone was observed once. The chain is built from TRBV10-3 and TRBJ2-7, with TRBD1 as a possible D gene (5 bases). Germline assignment: CDR1 ENHRY and CDR2 SYGVKD. CDR3 length: 14 amino acids. Trimming took off 3 bases at V and 0 bases at J, with 9 bases between the two ends. The CDR3 loop reads CAISDLTASYEQYF. Written as DNA, the CDR3 is TGTGCCATCAGTGATTTGACAGCCTCCTACGAGCAGTACTTC.

This chain links TRBV18 with TRBJ2-1, with D tentatively TRBD2 (6 bases). Germline V gene lookup returns CDR1 KGHSH and CDR2 LQKENI. V shed 3 bases and J shed 8 bases, with 11 bases lying between them. There are 13 residues in the CDR3. The CDR3 nucleotides are TGTGCCAGCTCACCCCACCCGGGGGATGAGCAGTTCTTC. It is translated as CASSPHPGDEQFF.

In this sample, this clone turned up a few times. The rearrangement uses TRBV6-9 and TRBJ2-1; tentatively, D is TRBD2 (12 bases). The CDR3 consists of 19 residues. From germline, CDR1 is MNHGY and CDR2 SVAAGI. V was pared by 3 bases and J by 3 bases, with 24 bases between. DNA of the CDR3: TGTGCCAGCAGTTACCCCGGGACAGGGGGACTAGCGGGCTACAATGAGCAGTTCTTC. This sequence encodes CASSYPGTGGLAGYNEQFF.

The chain joins TRBV11-3 to TRBJ1-5, with D tentatively TRBD1 (5 bases). CDR3 size: 14 residues. Trimming removed 3 bases at V and 7 bases at J, with 13 bases between. Germline V gene data show CDR1 as SGHNT and CDR2 as YENEEA. This CDR3 reads CASSFCGAGQPQHF. The CDR3 region has the DNA TGTGCCAGCAGCTTTTGCGGGGCTGGCCAGCCCCAGCATTTT.

CDR3 amino acids: CASSHLLGQRNIQYF. The CDR3 DNA reads TGCGCCAGCAGCCACCTCTTAGGACAGCGAAACATTCAGTACTTC. The chain employs TRBV4-1 and TRBJ2-4, with a tentative D call TRBD1 (6 bases). Germline V CDR1 and CDR2: MGHRA, YSYEKL. There are 15 residues in the CDR3. V was trimmed by 3 bases and J by 6 bases, leaving 15 bases between them.

V is TRBV28 and J is TRBJ2-1; D unresolved. Germline CDR1 is MDHEN and CDR2 is SYDVKM. Trimming took off 5 bases at V and 6 bases at J, with 11 bases between the two ends. The CDR3 contains 13 residues. In DNA, the CDR3 is TGTGCCAGCAGTCAAAGATCGGGCAATGAGCAGTTCTTC. This codes for CASSQRSGNEQFF.

The V and J genes are TRBV6-1 and TRBJ1-1, with D uncertain. CDR3 size: 12 residues. V lost 2 bases and J 7 bases, leaving 8 bases between the germline ends. Germline loops: CDR1 MNHNS, CDR2 SASEGT. The CDR3 DNA reads TGTGCCAGCAGTGAAATGGGCCTTGAAGCTTTCTTT. Translated: CASSEMGLEAFF.

This clone has only one observation. This chain connects TRBV4-3 to TRBJ2-7; 7 nucleotides agree with TRBD1. The CDR3 runs to 15 residues. V gave up 3 bases and J gave up 5 bases; unmatched junction bases: 10. Looked up from germline, CDR1 is LGHNA and CDR2 is YSLEER. DNA of the CDR3: TGCGCCAGCAGCCAGTTAGGGGGCGCGGTGGACGAGCAGTACTTC. Translating gives CASSQLGGAVDEQYF.

The V and J genes are TRBV7-8 and TRBJ2-1; TRBD2 agrees at 8 bases. CDR1 and CDR2 from the germline V gene are SGHVS and FQNEAQ. CDR3 length: 16 amino acids. J gave up 0 bases and V 2 bases, and 3 bases lay outside the gene matches. CDR3 nucleotide sequence: TGTGCCAGCAGCTTAAAGCGGGAGCGCTCCTACAATGAGCAGTTCTTC. This codes for CASSLKRERSYNEQFF.

This clone was seen more than once but under ten times. The chain employs TRBV7-2 and TRBJ2-7; the D gene is possibly TRBD2 (6 bases). CDR1 and CDR2 (germline): SGHTA, FQGNSA. The length of the CDR3 is 14 residues. Deletions cut 3 bases from V and 5 bases from J, with 14 bases between. In DNA form, the CDR3 reads TGTGCCAGCAGCTTCTGGGGGGAGAGAGACGAGCAGTACTTC. It translates to CASSFWGERDEQYF.

The chain carries TRBV11-2 and TRBJ2-3; D is uncertain. This CDR3 has 14 amino acids. V was trimmed by 0 bases and J by 6 bases, leaving 10 bases between them. Looked up from germline, CDR1 is SGHAT and CDR2 is FQNNGV. The CDR3 nucleotides read TGTGCCAGCAGCTTAGAATCGTCCTGGGATACGCAGTATTTT. Translating gives CASSLESSWDTQYF.

This clone was picked up one time. This chain connects TRBV28 to TRBJ2-4; tentatively, D is TRBD1 (5 bases). Germline V gene sequence: CDR1 MDHEN, CDR2 SYDVKM. Trimming pared 8 bases from V and 0 bases from J, leaving 23 bases between. The CDR3 extends over 18 amino acids. The CDR3 region is CASEKGRVVALAKNIQYF. DNA of the CDR3: TGTGCCAGCGAAAAAGGCAGGGTGGTGGCCCTAGCCAAAAACATTCAGTACTTC. Looking up the rest from reference TRBV28 and TRBJ2-4 gives the full variable domain: DVKVTQSSRYLVKRTGEKVFLECVQDMDHENMFWYRQDPGLGLRLIYFSYDVKMKEKGDIPEGYSVSREKKERFSLILESASTNQTSMYLCASEKGRVVALAKNIQYFGAGTRLSVL.

This clone was counted only a few times. V usage is TRBV18 and J usage is TRBJ2-7; D might be TRBD2 (5 bases). CDR1 KGHSH and CDR2 LQKENI come from the germline V gene. V lost 4 bases to trimming and J lost 4 bases, with 14 bases between them. The CDR3 spans 14 residues. The CDR3 reads CASSLNVRAYEQYF. CDR3 sequence (DNA): TGTGCCAGCTCACTCAACGTGAGGGCTTACGAGCAGTACTTC.

The DNA for the CDR3 is TGTGCCTGGACATCCCGATTAATGGCCACTAACTATGGCTACACCTTC. Translation: CAWTSRLMATNYGYTF. This chain uses TRBV30 with TRBJ1-2; D gene ambiguous. The germline CDR1 and CDR2 sequences are GTSNPN and SVGIG (reference sequence). Trimming left V 4 bases short and J 0 bases short, with 18 bases between. CDR3 size: 16 residues.

J is TRBJ2-7 and V is TRBV6-1; 12 bases map to TRBD2. The V and J ends lost 3 bases and 6 bases, in that order; junction bases with no gene match: 0. Germline V lookup: CDR1 MNHNS, CDR2 SASEGT. The CDR3 runs to 13 residues. Here the CDR3 reads CASSEGLAGEQYF. Here the CDR3 DNA reads TGTGCCAGCAGTGAGGGACTAGCGGGCGAGCAGTACTTC.

The chain combines TRBV6-6 with TRBJ2-7; 9 bases are shared with TRBD1. CDR1 is MNHNY, CDR2 SVGAGI, per germline (reference sequence). The ends lost 7 bases at V and 5 bases at J; junction bases unmatched: 9. The CDR3 has 14 amino acids. CDR3 nucleotides: TGTGCCAGCACTCCGGACAGGGGCGGCGACGAGCAGTACTTC. It yields the protein CASTPDRGGDEQYF.